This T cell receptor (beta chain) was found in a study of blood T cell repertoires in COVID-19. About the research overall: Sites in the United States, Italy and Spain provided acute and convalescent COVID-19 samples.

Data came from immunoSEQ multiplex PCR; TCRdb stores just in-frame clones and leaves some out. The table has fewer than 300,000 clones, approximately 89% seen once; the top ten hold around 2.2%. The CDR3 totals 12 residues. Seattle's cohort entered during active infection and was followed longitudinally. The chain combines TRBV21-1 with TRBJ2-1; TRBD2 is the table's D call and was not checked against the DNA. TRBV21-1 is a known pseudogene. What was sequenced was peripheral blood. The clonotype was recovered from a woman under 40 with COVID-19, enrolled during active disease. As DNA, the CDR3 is TGTGCCAGCAGCAAAGATTTTAGTGAGCAGTTCTTC. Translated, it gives CASSKDFSEQFF.